These 24 T cell receptor beta chains share one sample of origin, sequenced in a study of blood T cell repertoires in COVID-19. Generated by immunoSEQ multiplex PCR, the TCRdb table keeps only in-frame clones and is missing some. The profile shows 150,000 to 190,000 clones, about four fifths of them singletons. Sequences were obtained from peripheral blood. The receptors here all came from a woman aged 80 or older with acute or convalescent COVID-19.

V usage is TRBV5-1 and J usage is TRBJ2-2; D is undetermined. The germline CDR1 and CDR2 sequences are SGHRS and YFSETQ. Trimming took off 4 bases at V and 4 bases at J, with 17 bases between the two ends. There are 16 residues in the CDR3. In DNA, the CDR3 is TGCGCCAGCAGCCTACGGTGGCAGGAAACCACCGGGGAGCTGTTTTTT. The encoded protein is CASSLRWQETTGELFF.

V usage is TRBV9 and J usage is TRBJ1-1; a weak D match, TRBD1 (6 bases). Trimming shortened V by 6 bases and J by 0 bases, and 15 bases separated the two germline ends. This CDR3 region has 15 residues. Germline CDR1 is SGDLS and CDR2 is YYNGEE. CDR3 DNA sequence: TGTGCCAGCACCAGACAGGCTGAGATGAACACTGAAGCTTTCTTT. This translates into CASTRQAEMNTEAFF. Variable domain in full (rest from reference TRBV9 and TRBJ1-1): DSGVTQTPKHLITATGQRVTLRCSPRSGDLSVYWYQQSLDQGLQFLIQYYNGEERAKGNILERFSAQQFPDLHSELNLSSLELGDSALYFCASTRQAEMNTEAFFGQGTRLTVV.

CDR3 coding DNA: TGTGCCAGCAGCCGATCCGGGGAACTTCATGGCTACACCTTC. This gives the protein CASSRSGELHGYTF. This chain links TRBV3-1 (or the pseudogene TRBV3-2) with TRBJ1-2; D unclear. The V end was cut by 4 bases, the J end by 6 bases, with 15 bases between. CDR1 LGHDT and CDR2 YNNKEL come from the germline V gene (reference sequence). The CDR3 length is 14 residues.

The chain employs TRBV4-2 and TRBJ1-1; D unresolved. The germline CDR1 and CDR2 sequences are LGHNA and YNFKEQ. Trimming took 6 bases from V and 2 from J, leaving 13 bases between them. This CDR3 contains 14 residues. The CDR3 DNA reads as TGTGCCAGCAGTTCCGGGTCCTTCAACACTGAAGCTTTCTTT. As protein: CASSSGSFNTEAFF.

The gene calls are TRBV2 and TRBJ1-3, with 10 bases matching TRBD1. Trimming took 6 bases from V and 4 from J; bases not matched to a gene: 6. Germline V CDR1 and CDR2: SNHLY, FYNNEI. The CDR3 runs 15 residues. The CDR3 DNA follows: TGTGCCAGCAGCCGCGGGACAGGGGTAGGAAACACCATATATTTT. Its protein is CASSRGTGVGNTIYF.

This clone was observed once. The rearrangement links TRBV12-3 or TRBV12-4 to TRBJ1-4; 7 bases map to TRBD1. The CDR3 is made up of 13 amino acids. The V and J ends lost 7 bases and 10 bases, in that order; junction bases with no gene match: 9. The CDR3 nucleotides read TGTGCCAGCACTTTGACAGGGTGGGGAAAACTGTTTTTT. It specifies CASTLTGWGKLFF.

The chain couples TRBV6-5 to TRBJ1-1; TRBD1 aligns across 10 bases. The V gene's germline CDR1 is MNHEY and CDR2 SVGAGI. With V trimmed by 1 base and J by 11 bases, 7 bases remained unmatched. The CDR3 consists of 14 residues. Here the CDR3 reads CASSYFPDRGSAFF. The DNA for the CDR3 is TGTGCCAGCAGTTACTTTCCGGACAGGGGGTCGGCTTTCTTT.

This clone was seen a few times. The CDR3 DNA follows: TGTGCCAGCAGCCTCGGGAGGGGTCTCTCCTACAATGAGCAGTTCTTC. Its protein product is CASSLGRGLSYNEQFF. The V and J genes are TRBV7-2 and TRBJ2-1; 8 bases agree with TRBD2. J was trimmed by 0 bases and V by 5 bases; bases with no gene match: 6. Germline assignment: CDR1 SGHTA and CDR2 FQGNSA. CDR3 length: 16 residues. The full variable domain, its missing parts supplied by reference TRBV7-2 and TRBJ2-1, is GAGVSQSPSNKVTEKGKDVELRCDPISGHTALYWYRQSLGQGLEFLIYFQGNSAPDKSGLPSDRFSAERTGGSVSTLTIQRTQQEDSAVYLCASSLGRGLSYNEQFFGPGTRLTVL.

The genes are TRBV6-1 and TRBJ1-3, with D unclear. Trimming shortened V by 1 base and J by 3 bases, and 16 bases separated the two germline ends. The CDR3 contains 17 residues. Per the germline V gene, CDR1 is MNHNS and CDR2 is SASEGT. CDR3: CASSEERALRGGNTIYF. The CDR3 bases are TGTGCCAGCAGTGAAGAGCGTGCTCTCCGCGGTGGAAACACCATATATTTT.

The rearrangement links TRBV7-2 to TRBJ1-5; 8 nucleotides match TRBD1. Germline assignment: CDR1 SGHTA and CDR2 FQGNSA. This CDR3 has 14 residues. The junction had 7 bases not matched to a gene; V was cut back by 5 bases and J by 7 bases. CDR3: CASSLMTGEQPQHF. CDR3 sequence (DNA): TGTGCCAGCAGCCTAATGACAGGGGAGCAGCCCCAGCATTTT.

The rearrangement uses TRBV21-1 and TRBJ1-3; the D call in the table, TRBD1, was not verified against the DNA. TRBV21-1 is classified as a pseudogene. There are 16 residues in the CDR3. This chain's CDR3 is CASSIPDSNTGNTIYF. The CDR3 nucleotides are TGTGCCAGCAGCATCCCGGACAGTAATACTGGAAACACCATATATTTT.

This rearrangement joins TRBV5-5 to TRBJ1-1; D is unclear. CDR1 is SGHKS and CDR2 is YYEKEE in the germline V gene (reference sequence). V lost 0 bases and J 1 base, leaving 7 bases between the germline ends. CDR3 length: 14 amino acids. CDR3 residues: CASSLVPGNTEAFF. The CDR3 DNA follows: TGTGCCAGCAGCTTGGTCCCCGGGAACACTGAAGCTTTCTTT.

The V and J genes are TRBV25-1 and TRBJ2-5, with 8 bases aligning to TRBD2. The germline V gene has CDR1 MGHDK and CDR2 SYGVNS. V was clipped by 3 bases and J by 0 bases; unmatched bases: 3. This CDR3 is built from 15 residues. The CDR3 DNA follows: TGTGCCAGCAGTGAGGGCGGGAGGTACCAAGAGACCCAGTACTTC. The encoded protein is CASSEGGRYQETQYF.

The rearrangement links TRBV3-1 (or the pseudogene TRBV3-2) to TRBJ1-1; 12 nucleotides match TRBD1. This CDR3 contains 16 residues. In germline, CDR1 is LGHDT, CDR2 YNNKEL (reference sequence). Unmatched junction bases numbered 5, after V lost 2 bases and J lost 4 bases. CDR3 residues: CASSQQGQGASTEAFF. DNA for the CDR3: TGTGCCAGCAGCCAACAGGGACAGGGGGCATCCACTGAAGCTTTCTTT.

This chain joins TRBV5-1 and TRBJ2-2, with TRBD1 as a possible D gene (5 bases). CDR3 length: 19 amino acids. In germline, CDR1 is SGHRS, CDR2 YFSETQ. V was cut by 0 bases and J by 1 base, with 19 bases left in between. CDR3 loop: CASSLGATGMGRNTGELFF. DNA of the CDR3: TGCGCCAGCAGCTTGGGGGCTACAGGTATGGGGCGGAACACCGGGGAGCTGTTTTTT.

CDR3 sequence reads: CASSQEPPARGNEQFF. The CDR3 coding sequence is TGTGCCAGCAGCCAAGAGCCGCCTGCCCGGGGTAATGAGCAGTTCTTC. The V gene is TRBV3-1 (or the pseudogene TRBV3-2), the J gene TRBJ2-1; possible D gene TRBD2, 5 bases. The germline V gene has CDR1 LGHDT and CDR2 YNNKEL (reference sequence). V was trimmed by 0 bases and J by 7 bases, leaving 16 bases between them. The CDR3 is 16 residues long.

This chain connects TRBV29-1 to TRBJ1-1; D is unclear. This CDR3 contains 12 residues. Trimming took off 4 bases at V and 2 bases at J, with 8 bases between the two ends. CDR1 SQVTM and CDR2 ANQGSEA come from the germline V gene. The DNA of the CDR3 is TGCAGCGTTGGGAGGTTTAACACTGAAGCTTTCTTT. It codes for CSVGRFNTEAFF.

V usage is TRBV18 and J usage is TRBJ1-5; D gene ambiguous. Per the germline V gene, CDR1 is KGHSH and CDR2 is LQKENI. The CDR3 contains 15 residues. Deletions cut 4 bases from V and 3 bases from J, with 13 bases between. The CDR3, as DNA: TGTGCCAGCTCACGAAGAGACACACTCAATCAGCCCCAGCATTTT. It yields the protein CASSRRDTLNQPQHF.

CDR3 coding DNA: TGTGCCAGCAGGTCTGGCGAGTCTAGAAACTACGAGCAGTACTTC. Translating gives CASRSGESRNYEQYF. The J gene is TRBJ2-7, the V gene TRBV5-5; D gene ambiguous. Trimming removed 5 bases at V and 3 bases at J, with 18 bases between. The CDR3 extends over 15 amino acids. CDR1 is SGHKS and CDR2 is YYEKEE in the germline V gene (reference sequence).

This clone has only a few counts. This sequence joins TRBV19 and TRBJ2-1; 8 bases are shared with TRBD2. This CDR3 has 19 amino acids. Germline V lookup: CDR1 LNHDA, CDR2 SQIVND (reference sequence). V lost 0 bases to trimming and J lost 6 bases; unmatched junction nucleotides: 16. The CDR3: CASSIDLGRGGPHGNEQFF. As DNA, the CDR3 is TGTGCCAGTAGTATAGATCTCGGGAGGGGAGGACCTCACGGCAATGAGCAGTTCTTC.

The gene calls are TRBV7-6 and TRBJ2-1; 7 bases align to TRBD2. The CDR3 runs to 17 residues. Germline V lookup: CDR1 SGHVS, CDR2 FNYEAQ. After removal of 4 bases from V and 6 bases from J, the junction contained 15 bases not matched to a gene. CDR3 sequence reads: CASSSTFPSGTGNEQFF. CDR3 DNA sequence: TGTGCCAGCAGCTCCACGTTCCCTAGCGGTACAGGCAATGAGCAGTTCTTC.

The chain couples TRBV5-6 to TRBJ1-2, with D perhaps TRBD1 (5 bases). Germline V gene lookup returns CDR1 SGHDT and CDR2 YYEEEE. The V gene lost 4 bases and the J gene lost 0 bases, with 13 bases spanning the gap. CDR3 size: 15 residues. The DNA of the CDR3 is TGTGCCAGCAGCAAAAGGGGAATAGCTAACTATGGCTACACCTTC. Protein: CASSKRGIANYGYTF.

The chain is built from TRBV10-3 and TRBJ1-5; 7 positions agree with TRBD1. Germline trimming cut 10 bases from V and 5 bases from J; bases unmatched to any gene: 5. Germline V gene sequence: CDR1 ENHRY, CDR2 SYGVKD. This CDR3 contains 12 residues. CDR3 residues: CATSTGHQPQHF. As DNA, the CDR3 is TGTGCCACCTCGACAGGGCATCAGCCCCAGCATTTT.

The rearrangement joins TRBV11-2 to TRBJ2-7; 13 bases match TRBD2. Germline CDR1 and CDR2: SGHAT and FQNNGV. This CDR3 is built from 17 residues. V gave up 0 bases and J gave up 2 bases; unmatched junction bases: 4. CDR3 nucleotides: TGTGCCAGCAGCTTAGAGAGGACTAGCGGGAGCCCCTACGAGCAGTACTTC. Translated, it gives CASSLERTSGSPYEQYF. The full variable domain, rest sourced from reference TRBV11-2 and TRBJ2-7, is EAGVAQSPRYKIIEKRQSVAFWCNPISGHATLYWYQQILGQGPKLLIQFQNNGVVDDSQLPKDRFSAERLKGVDSTLKIQPAKLEDSAVYLCASSLERTSGSPYEQYFGPGTRLTVT.